The TCR beta chain described here comes from a study of human T cells and chemical hapten exposure. The time point denotes: patch test 3, about 24 weeks after DPC sensitization. Sample treatment: therapeutic diphenylcyclopropenone sensitization with weekly scalp DPC. TCRdb recomputed calls from the RACE reads with MiXCR, one row per CDR3 protein. The repertoire holds over 100,000 distinct CDR3 sequences, with approximately 10% as singletons. The V gene's germline CDR1 is MNHEY and CDR2 SMNVEV (reference sequence). Between the trimmed V and J ends, which lost 5 bases and 0 bases, there was a span of 11 bases. The CDR3 consists of 14 residues.

This clonotype originated in a woman in her forties or fifties with alopecia areata. Some clones in this sample may be carry-over from other donors' samples. Sequenced here: whole blood, sampled in connection with sensitization to the hapten diphenylcyclopropenone (DPC). The chain joins TRBV27 to TRBJ2-7, with D hard to call. CDR3 region: CASSPAPSSYEQYF. The DNA of the CDR3 is TGTGCCAGCAGTCCTGCCCCAAGCTCCTACGAGCAGTACTTC.